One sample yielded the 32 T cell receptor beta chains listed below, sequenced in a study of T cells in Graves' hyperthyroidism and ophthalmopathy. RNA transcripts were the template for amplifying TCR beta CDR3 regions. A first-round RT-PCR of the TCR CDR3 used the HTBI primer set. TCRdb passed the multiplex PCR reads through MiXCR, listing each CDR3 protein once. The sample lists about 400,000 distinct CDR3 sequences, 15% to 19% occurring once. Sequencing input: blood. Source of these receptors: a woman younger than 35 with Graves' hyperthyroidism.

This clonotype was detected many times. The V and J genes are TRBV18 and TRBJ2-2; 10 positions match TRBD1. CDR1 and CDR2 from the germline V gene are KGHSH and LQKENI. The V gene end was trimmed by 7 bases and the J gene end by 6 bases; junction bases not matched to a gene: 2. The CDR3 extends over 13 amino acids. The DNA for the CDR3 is TGTGCCAGCTGCGGACAGGGGGCCGGGGAGCTGTTTTTT. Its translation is CASCGQGAGELFF. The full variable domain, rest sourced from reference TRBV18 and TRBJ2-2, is NAGVMQNPRHLVRRRGQEARLRCSPMKGHSHVYWYRQLPEEGLKFMVYLQKENIIDESGMPKERFSAEFPKEGPSILRIQQVVRGDSAAYFCASCGQGAGELFFGEGSRLTVL.

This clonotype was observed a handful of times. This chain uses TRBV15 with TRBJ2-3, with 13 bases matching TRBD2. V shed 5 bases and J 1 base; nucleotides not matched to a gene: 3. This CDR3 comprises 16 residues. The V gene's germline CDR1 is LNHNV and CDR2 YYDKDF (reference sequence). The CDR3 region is CATSPGLAGGTDTQYF. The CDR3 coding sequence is TGTGCCACCAGCCCTGGACTAGCGGGGGGCACAGATACGCAGTATTTT.

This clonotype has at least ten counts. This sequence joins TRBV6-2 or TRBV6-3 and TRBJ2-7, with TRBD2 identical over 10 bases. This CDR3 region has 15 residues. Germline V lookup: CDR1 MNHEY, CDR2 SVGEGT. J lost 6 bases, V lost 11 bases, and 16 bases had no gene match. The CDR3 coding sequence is TGTGCCTGCAATACGGCTAGCGGGGGATTCAGCGAGCAGTACTTC. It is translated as CACNTASGGFSEQYF.

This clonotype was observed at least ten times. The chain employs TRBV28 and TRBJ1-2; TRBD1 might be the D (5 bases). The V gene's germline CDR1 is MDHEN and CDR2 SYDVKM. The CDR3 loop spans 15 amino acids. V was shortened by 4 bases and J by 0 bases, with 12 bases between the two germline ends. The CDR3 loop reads CASSSYTGPNYGYTF. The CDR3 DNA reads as TGTGCCAGCAGTTCTTACACAGGACCTAACTATGGCTACACCTTC.

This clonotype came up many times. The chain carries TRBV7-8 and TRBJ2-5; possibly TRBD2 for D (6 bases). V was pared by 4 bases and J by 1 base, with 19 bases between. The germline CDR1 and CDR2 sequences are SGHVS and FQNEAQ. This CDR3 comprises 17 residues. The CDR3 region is CASSSTRRLVSQETQYF. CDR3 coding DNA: TGTGCCAGCAGCTCCACCCGTAGACTAGTAAGCCAAGAGACCCAGTACTTC.

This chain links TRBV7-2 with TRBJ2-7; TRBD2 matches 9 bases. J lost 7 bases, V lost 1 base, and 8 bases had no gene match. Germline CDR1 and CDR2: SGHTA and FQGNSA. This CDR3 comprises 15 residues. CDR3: CASSLGGGASDEQYF. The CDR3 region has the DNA TGTGCCAGCAGCTTAGGCGGGGGGGCCAGCGATGAGCAGTACTTC.

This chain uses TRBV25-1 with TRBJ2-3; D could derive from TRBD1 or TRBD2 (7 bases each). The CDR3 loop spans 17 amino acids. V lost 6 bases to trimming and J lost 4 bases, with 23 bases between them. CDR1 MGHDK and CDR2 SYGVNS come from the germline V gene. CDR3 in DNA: TGTGCCAGCAGGGGGGAGGGAGTCAGGGGGTTCGCAGATACGCAGTATTTT. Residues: CASRGEGVRGFADTQYF. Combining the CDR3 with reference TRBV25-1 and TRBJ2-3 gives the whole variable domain EADIYQTPRYLVIGTGKKITLECSQTMGHDKMYWYQQDPGMELHLIHYSYGVNSTEKGDLSSESTVSRIRTEHFPLTLESARPSHTSQYLCASRGEGVRGFADTQYFGPGTRLTVL.

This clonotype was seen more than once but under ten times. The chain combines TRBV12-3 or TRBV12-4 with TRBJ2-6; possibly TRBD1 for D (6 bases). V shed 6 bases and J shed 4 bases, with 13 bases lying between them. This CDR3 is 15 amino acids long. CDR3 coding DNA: TGTGCCAGCAGCCGTACAGGGCCCGGGGCCAACGTCCTGACTTTC. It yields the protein CASSRTGPGANVLTF.

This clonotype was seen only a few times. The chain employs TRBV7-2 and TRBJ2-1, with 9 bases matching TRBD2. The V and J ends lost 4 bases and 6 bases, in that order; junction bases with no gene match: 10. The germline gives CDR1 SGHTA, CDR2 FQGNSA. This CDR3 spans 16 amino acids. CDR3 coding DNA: TGTGCCAGCAGCTCCCGTATGGCGGGAGGGCCCAATGAGCAGTTCTTC. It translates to CASSSRMAGGPNEQFF.

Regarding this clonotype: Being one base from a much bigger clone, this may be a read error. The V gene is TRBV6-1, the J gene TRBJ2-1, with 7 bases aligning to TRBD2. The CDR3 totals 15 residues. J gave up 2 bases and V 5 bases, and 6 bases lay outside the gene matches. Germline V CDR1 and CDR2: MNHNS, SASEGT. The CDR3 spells CASSISGEAYNEQFF. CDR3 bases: TGTGCCAGCAGTATAAGCGGGGAAGCCTACAATGAGCAGTTCTTC.

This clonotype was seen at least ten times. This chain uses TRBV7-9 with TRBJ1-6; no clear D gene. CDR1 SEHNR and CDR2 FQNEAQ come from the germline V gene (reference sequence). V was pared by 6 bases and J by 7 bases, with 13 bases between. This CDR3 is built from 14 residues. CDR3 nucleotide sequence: TGTGCCAGCAGATCAGAGGGCGGGAATTCACCCCTCCACTTT. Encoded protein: CASRSEGGNSPLHF.

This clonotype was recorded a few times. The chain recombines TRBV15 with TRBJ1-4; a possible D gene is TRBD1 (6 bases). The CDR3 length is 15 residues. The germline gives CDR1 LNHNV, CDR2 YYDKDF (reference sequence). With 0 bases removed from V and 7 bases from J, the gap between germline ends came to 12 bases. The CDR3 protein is CATSRDRGAGEKLFF. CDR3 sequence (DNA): TGTGCCACCAGCAGAGACAGGGGTGCCGGTGAAAAACTGTTTTTT. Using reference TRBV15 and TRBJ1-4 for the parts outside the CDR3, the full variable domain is DAMVIQNPRYQVTQFGKPVTLSCSQTLNHNVMYWYQQKSSQAPKLLFHYYDKDFNNEADTPDNFQSRRPNTSFCFLDIRSPGLGDTAMYLCATSRDRGAGEKLFFGSGTQLSVL.

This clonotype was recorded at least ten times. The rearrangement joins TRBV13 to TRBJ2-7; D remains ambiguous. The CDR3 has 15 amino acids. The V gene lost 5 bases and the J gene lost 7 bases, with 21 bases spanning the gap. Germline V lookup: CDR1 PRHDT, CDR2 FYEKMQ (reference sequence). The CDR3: CASSLRQGPPQEQYF. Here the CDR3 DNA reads TGTGCCAGCAGCCTACGTCAAGGACCGCCGCAGGAGCAGTACTTC.

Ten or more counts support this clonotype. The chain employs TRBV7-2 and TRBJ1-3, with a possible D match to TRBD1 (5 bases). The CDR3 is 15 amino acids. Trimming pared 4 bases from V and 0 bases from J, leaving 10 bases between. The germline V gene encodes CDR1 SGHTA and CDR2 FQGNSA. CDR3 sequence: CASSSSGTSGNTIYF. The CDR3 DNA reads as TGTGCCAGCAGCTCCTCAGGGACCTCTGGAAACACCATATATTTT. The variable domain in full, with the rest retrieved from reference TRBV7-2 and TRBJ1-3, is GAGVSQSPSNKVTEKGKDVELRCDPISGHTALYWYRQSLGQGLEFLIYFQGNSAPDKSGLPSDRFSAERTGGSVSTLTIQRTQQEDSAVYLCASSSSGTSGNTIYFGEGSWLTVV.

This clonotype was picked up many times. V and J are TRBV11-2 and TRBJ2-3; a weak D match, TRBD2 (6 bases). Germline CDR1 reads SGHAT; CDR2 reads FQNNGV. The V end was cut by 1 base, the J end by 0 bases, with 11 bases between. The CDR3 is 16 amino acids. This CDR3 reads CASSLAASASTDTQYF. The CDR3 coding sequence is TGTGCCAGCAGCTTAGCTGCTAGCGCGAGCACAGATACGCAGTATTTT.

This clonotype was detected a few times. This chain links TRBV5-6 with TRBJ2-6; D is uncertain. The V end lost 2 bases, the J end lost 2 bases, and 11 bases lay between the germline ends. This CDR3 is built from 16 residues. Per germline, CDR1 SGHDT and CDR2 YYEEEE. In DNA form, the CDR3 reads TGTGCCAGCAGCTTTGGGTCGCGTCCTGGGGCCAACGTCCTGACTTTC. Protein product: CASSFGSRPGANVLTF.

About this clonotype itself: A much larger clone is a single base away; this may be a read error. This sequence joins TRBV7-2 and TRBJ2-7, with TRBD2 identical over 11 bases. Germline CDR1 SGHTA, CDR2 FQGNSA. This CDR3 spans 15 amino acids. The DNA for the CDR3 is TGTGCCAGCAGCATTAGCGGGGGGGGGTCCTACGGGCAGTACTTC. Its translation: CASSISGGGSYGQYF.

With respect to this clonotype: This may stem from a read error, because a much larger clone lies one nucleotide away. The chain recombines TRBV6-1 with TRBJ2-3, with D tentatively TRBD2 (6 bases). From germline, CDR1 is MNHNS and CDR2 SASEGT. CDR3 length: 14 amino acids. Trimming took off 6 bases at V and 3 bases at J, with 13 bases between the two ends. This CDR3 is CASRGGMWTDTQYF. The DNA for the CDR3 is TGTGCCAGCAGAGGCGGGATGTGGACAGATACGCAGTATTTT.

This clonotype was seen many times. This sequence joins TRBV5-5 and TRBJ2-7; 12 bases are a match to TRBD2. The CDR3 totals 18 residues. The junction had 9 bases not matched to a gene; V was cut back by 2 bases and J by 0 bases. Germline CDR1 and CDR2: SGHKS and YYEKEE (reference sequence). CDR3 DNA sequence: TGTGCCAGCAGCTTTTCGCTAGCGGGGGGGCCGAGCTCCTACGAGCAGTACTTC. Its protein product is CASSFSLAGGPSSYEQYF.

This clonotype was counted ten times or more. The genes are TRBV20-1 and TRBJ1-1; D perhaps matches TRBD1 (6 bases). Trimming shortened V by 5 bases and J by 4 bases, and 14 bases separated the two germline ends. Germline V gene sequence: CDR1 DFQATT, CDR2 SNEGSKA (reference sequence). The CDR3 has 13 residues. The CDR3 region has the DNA TGCAGTGCTCCTCAGGGGTGGGGCACTGAAGCTTTCTTT. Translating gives CSAPQGWGTEAFF.

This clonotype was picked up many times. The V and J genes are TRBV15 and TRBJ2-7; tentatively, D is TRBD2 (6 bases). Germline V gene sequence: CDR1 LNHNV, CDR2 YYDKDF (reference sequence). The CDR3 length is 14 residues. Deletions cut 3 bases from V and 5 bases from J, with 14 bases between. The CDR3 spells CATSSRREEDEQYF. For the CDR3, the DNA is TGTGCCACCAGCAGTCGGAGGGAAGAAGACGAGCAGTACTTC.

The CDR3 spells CASSLGLAGFQETQYF. The DNA of the CDR3 is TGTGCCAGCAGCTTAGGGCTAGCGGGATTCCAAGAGACCCAGTACTTC. The chain uses TRBV5-4 and TRBJ2-5; 9 positions agree with TRBD2. The V gene's germline CDR1 is SGHNT and CDR2 YYREEE (reference sequence). The CDR3 sequence is 16 residues long. V shed 2 bases and J 1 base; nucleotides not matched to a gene: 6.

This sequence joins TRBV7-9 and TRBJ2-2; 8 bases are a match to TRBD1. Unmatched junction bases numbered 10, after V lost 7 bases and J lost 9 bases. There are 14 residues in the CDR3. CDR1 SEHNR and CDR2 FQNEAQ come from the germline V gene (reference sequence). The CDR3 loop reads CASTGQGPLRELFF. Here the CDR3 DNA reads TGTGCCAGCACCGGACAGGGTCCCCTTCGGGAGCTGTTTTTT.

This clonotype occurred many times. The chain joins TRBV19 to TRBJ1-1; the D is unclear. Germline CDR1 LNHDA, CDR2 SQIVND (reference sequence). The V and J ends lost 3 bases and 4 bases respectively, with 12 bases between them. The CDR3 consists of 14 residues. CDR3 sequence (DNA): TGTGCCAGTAGTATGACGGCCATGAGCACTGAAGCTTTCTTT. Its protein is CASSMTAMSTEAFF.

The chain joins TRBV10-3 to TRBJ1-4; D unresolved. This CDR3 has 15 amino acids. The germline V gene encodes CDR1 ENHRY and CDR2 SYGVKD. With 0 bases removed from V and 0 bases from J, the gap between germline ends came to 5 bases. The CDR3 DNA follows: TGTGCCATCAGTGAGTCGGGAACAACTAATGAAAAACTGTTTTTT. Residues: CAISESGTTNEKLFF.

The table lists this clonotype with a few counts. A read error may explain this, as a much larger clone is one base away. The CDR3 sequence: CAGSQKSYYGYTF. CDR3 coding DNA: TGTGCCGGCAGCCAAAAGAGCTACTATGGCTACACCTTC. This rearrangement joins TRBV3-1 to TRBJ1-2; D unclear. The V gene's germline CDR1 is LGHDT and CDR2 YNNKEL (reference sequence). The CDR3 totals 13 residues.

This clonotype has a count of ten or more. CDR3 protein: CASSLDNRVYEQYF. The CDR3 DNA sequence: TGCGCCAGCAGCCTTGACAACAGAGTCTACGAGCAGTACTTC. The chain is built from TRBV5-1 and TRBJ2-7; D is unclear. Trimming stripped 4 bases from V and 3 bases from J, with 14 bases between. CDR1 is SGHRS and CDR2 is YFSETQ in the germline V gene. This CDR3 contains 14 residues. Complete variable domain (other parts from reference TRBV5-1 and TRBJ2-7): KAGVTQTPRYLIKTRGQQVTLSCSPISGHRSVSWYQQTPGQGLQFLFEYFSETQRNKGNFPGRFSGRQFSNSRSEMNVSTLELGDSALYLCASSLDNRVYEQYFGPGTRLTVT.

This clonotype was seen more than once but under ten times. The CDR3 sequence is CASSTPGLGGDNEQFF. CDR3 DNA: TGTGCCAGCAGCACGCCGGGACTAGGCGGTGATAATGAGCAGTTCTTC. The chain carries TRBV5-6 and TRBJ2-1; 8 bases agree with TRBD2. With V trimmed by 4 bases and J by 7 bases, 13 bases remained unmatched. This CDR3 contains 16 residues. The germline V gene has CDR1 SGHDT and CDR2 YYEEEE.

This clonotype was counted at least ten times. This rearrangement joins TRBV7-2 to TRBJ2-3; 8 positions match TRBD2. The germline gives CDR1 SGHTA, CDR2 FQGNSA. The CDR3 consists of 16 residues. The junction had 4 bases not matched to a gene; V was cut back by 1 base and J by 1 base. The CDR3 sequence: CASSLGGAGGTDTQYF. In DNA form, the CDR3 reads TGTGCCAGCAGCTTAGGGGGAGCGGGGGGCACAGATACGCAGTATTTT.

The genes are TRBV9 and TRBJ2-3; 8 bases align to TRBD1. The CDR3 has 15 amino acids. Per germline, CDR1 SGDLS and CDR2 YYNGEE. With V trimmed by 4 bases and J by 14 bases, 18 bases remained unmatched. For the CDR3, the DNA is TGTGCCAGCAGCCCACGGGACAGGAGTCCTCGGTTTCGGTATTTT. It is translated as CASSPRDRSPRFRYF. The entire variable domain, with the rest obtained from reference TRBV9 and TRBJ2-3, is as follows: DSGVTQTPKHLITATGQRVTLRCSPRSGDLSVYWYQQSLDQGLQFLIQYYNGEERAKGNILERFSAQQFPDLHSELNLSSLELGDSALYFCASSPRDRSPRFRYFGPGTRLTVL.

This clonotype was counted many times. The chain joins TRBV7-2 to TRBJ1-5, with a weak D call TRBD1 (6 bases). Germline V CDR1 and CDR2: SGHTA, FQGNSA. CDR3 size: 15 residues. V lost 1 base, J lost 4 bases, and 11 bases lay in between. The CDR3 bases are TGTGCCAGCAGCTTAGATGGGCAGGGGAATCAGCCCCAGCATTTT. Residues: CASSLDGQGNQPQHF.

The CDR3 reads CASSQEDIKHTDTQYF. As DNA, the CDR3 is TGCGCCAGCAGCCAAGAGGACATAAAACACACAGATACGCAGTATTTT. The chain joins TRBV4-1 to TRBJ2-3, with D maybe TRBD1 (5 bases). Trimming stripped 0 bases from V and 2 bases from J, with 12 bases between. Germline loops: CDR1 MGHRA, CDR2 YSYEKL. This CDR3 has 16 residues.